This T cell receptor beta chain was profiled in a study of blood T cell repertoires in COVID-19. Study context: PBMCs, B-cell-depleted T cells, or T cells provided the cDNA or gDNA that made up the material.

The germline V gene has CDR1 SEHNR and CDR2 FQNEAQ (reference sequence). CDR3 length: 15 residues. V was trimmed by 5 bases and J by 0 bases, leaving 10 bases between them. The method was immunoSEQ multiplex PCR; TCRdb's version includes in-frame clones alone and lacks a portion of them. Of around 200,000 clones listed, around 81% are singletons. The TCR comes from an older woman with acute or convalescent COVID-19. The rearrangement uses TRBV7-9 and TRBJ1-4; tentatively, D is TRBD1 (5 bases). Specimen: peripheral blood. CDR3 nucleotides: TGTGCCAGCAGCGCCGGACAAACAACTAATGAAAAACTGTTTTTT. The encoded protein is CASSAGQTTNEKLFF.